Presented here are 22 T cell receptor beta chains from one specimen sequenced in a study of blood T cell repertoires in COVID-19 (dated by TCRdb to 2018 to 2020). The receptor library was made with the immunoSEQ multiplex PCR assay. TCRdb mirrors the immuneACCESS table, restricted to in-frame sequences. Some clones are absent from its copies; in checked studies, under half trace to an unresolved V gene, and the reason for the others is unknown. This sample is represented by just under 150,000 clones; roughly 89% of them were singletons. The leading ten clones occupy roughly 1% of the sample. Sequencing used peripheral blood. These receptors were taken from a woman aged 45 to 65 with acute or convalescent COVID-19.

The genes are TRBV7-8 and TRBJ1-3; no firm D call. V was cut by 6 bases and J by 4 bases, with 13 bases left in between. Germline values: CDR1 SGHVS, CDR2 FQNEAQ. The CDR3 is 14 amino acids. The CDR3 DNA is TGTGCCAGCAGTCTAGCGTTAGGGGGAAACACCATATATTTT. This sequence encodes CASSLALGGNTIYF. Filled out from reference TRBV7-8 and TRBJ1-3, the complete variable domain reads GAGVSQSPRYKVAKRGQDVALRCDPISGHVSLFWYQQALGQGPEFLTYFQNEAQLDKSGLPSDRFFAERPEGSVSTLKIQRTQQEDSAVYLCASSLALGGNTIYFGEGSWLTVV.

The chain joins TRBV11-2 to TRBJ2-2; 10 nucleotides align to TRBD1. Trimming took 7 bases from V and 4 from J; bases not matched to a gene: 12. This CDR3 has 17 residues. CDR1 and CDR2 from the germline V gene are SGHAT and FQNNGV. The CDR3 bases are TGTGCCAGCACCAACTCCCGGGGGACAGGGGTCACCGGGGAGCTGTTTTTT. It encodes CASTNSRGTGVTGELFF.

This chain connects TRBV7-2 to TRBJ2-7, with TRBD2 matching 9 bases. This CDR3 is built from 15 residues. CDR1 SGHTA and CDR2 FQGNSA come from the germline V gene. Trimming took 2 bases from V and 4 from J; bases not matched to a gene: 6. CDR3 nucleotide sequence: TGTGCCAGCAGCTTAAGCCCTAGCGGGAAATACGAGCAGTACTTC. Its translation is CASSLSPSGKYEQYF.

The chain is built from TRBV7-3 and TRBJ2-3, with 11 bases lining up with TRBD1. Trimming at V came to 5 bases and at J to 6 bases, leaving 10 bases not matched to a gene. Per germline, CDR1 SGHTA and CDR2 FQGTGA. The CDR3 sequence is 16 residues long. The CDR3 DNA reads TGTGCCAGCAGCGGGGGTGGACAGGGGGCCCGTGATACGCAGTATTTT. Residues: CASSGGGQGARDTQYF.

This clone appeared once. V gene TRBV5-4 combines with J gene TRBJ1-6, with 10 nucleotides matching TRBD1. Germline CDR1 SGHNT, CDR2 YYREEE (reference sequence). Trimming removed 4 bases from V and 7 bases from J; junction bases left unmatched: 2. This CDR3 is 14 amino acids long. The CDR3 DNA reads TGTGCCAGCAGCCGGGACAGGGGAAATTCACCCCTCCACTTT. It is translated as CASSRDRGNSPLHF. Looking up the rest from reference TRBV5-4 and TRBJ1-6 gives the full variable domain: ETGVTQSPTHLIKTRGQQVTLRCSSQSGHNTVSWYQQALGQGPQFIFQYYREEENGRGNFPPRFSGLQFPNYSSELNVNALELDDSALYLCASSRDRGNSPLHFGNGTRLTVT.

The CDR3 DNA sequence: TGTGCCAGCAGAAACTTCGACAGGGGTCATGGCTACACCTTC. It encodes CASRNFDRGHGYTF. V is TRBV27 and J is TRBJ1-2; TRBD1 agrees at 8 bases. CDR3 size: 14 residues. Germline loops: CDR1 MNHEY, CDR2 SMNVEV (reference sequence). J gave up 6 bases and V 6 bases, and 9 bases lay outside the gene matches.

This chain joins TRBV6-5 and TRBJ1-4; weak D call: TRBD1 (6 bases). Trimming stripped 5 bases from V and 1 base from J, with 8 bases between. From germline, CDR1 is MNHEY and CDR2 SVGAGI. This CDR3 spans 14 amino acids. Here the CDR3 reads CASSPGVTNEKLFF. The CDR3 region has the DNA TGTGCCAGCAGTCCAGGGGTAACTAATGAAAAACTGTTTTTT.

This sequence joins TRBV18 and TRBJ1-2, with D possibly being TRBD1 (5 bases). The length of the CDR3 is 14 residues. Germline V gene lookup returns CDR1 KGHSH and CDR2 LQKENI. V gave up 1 base and J gave up 8 bases, with 14 bases separating them. The CDR3 DNA is TGTGCCAGCTCACCACTAGACAGACTGGGAGGCTACACCTTC. It encodes CASSPLDRLGGYTF. The variable domain in full, completed from reference TRBV18 and TRBJ1-2, reads NAGVMQNPRHLVRRRGQEARLRCSPMKGHSHVYWYRQLPEEGLKFMVYLQKENIIDESGMPKERFSAEFPKEGPSILRIQQVVRGDSAAYFCASSPLDRLGGYTFGSGTRLTVV.

V is TRBV5-1 and J is TRBJ2-7; maybe TRBD2 (5 bases). Between the trimmed V and J ends, which lost 0 bases and 4 bases, there was a span of 17 bases. Looked up from germline, CDR1 is SGHRS and CDR2 is YFSETQ. CDR3 length equals 16 residues. The CDR3 spells CASSLGGSRGTYEQYF. For the CDR3, the DNA is TGCGCCAGCAGCTTGGGTGGAAGCCGGGGAACGTACGAGCAGTACTTC.

The chain links TRBV24-1 to TRBJ2-3; D possibly corresponds to TRBD1 (5 bases). The CDR3 is made up of 14 amino acids. V lost 6 bases and J 2 bases, leaving 11 bases between the germline ends. Looked up from germline, CDR1 is KGHDR and CDR2 is SFDVKD. The CDR3 spells CATSRGHVTDTQYF. Written as DNA, the CDR3 is TGTGCCACCAGTAGGGGTCACGTCACAGATACGCAGTATTTT.

V usage is TRBV6-1 and J usage is TRBJ2-3; 8 bases map to TRBD2. This CDR3 is 18 amino acids long. The V segment lost 4 bases and the J segment 3 bases; nucleotides outside the gene matches: 15. CDR1 and CDR2 (germline): MNHNS, SASEGT. CDR3 sequence (DNA): TGTGCCAGCAGTGCCAAAGGGCCTACAGCGGGGGATACAGATACGCAGTATTTT. Its protein is CASSAKGPTAGDTDTQYF.

The rearrangement links TRBV5-1 to TRBJ2-1; weak D call: TRBD2 (5 bases). The CDR3 consists of 12 residues. Looked up from germline, CDR1 is SGHRS and CDR2 is YFSETQ. Deletions cut 1 base from V and 7 bases from J, with 6 bases between. CDR3 sequence reads: CASSLSGNEQFF. CDR3 DNA: TGCGCCAGCAGCTTGTCGGGGAATGAGCAGTTCTTC. The full variable domain, with the rest looked up from reference TRBV5-1 and TRBJ2-1, is KAGVTQTPRYLIKTRGQQVTLSCSPISGHRSVSWYQQTPGQGLQFLFEYFSETQRNKGNFPGRFSGRQFSNSRSEMNVSTLELGDSALYLCASSLSGNEQFFGPGTRLTVL.

This sequence joins TRBV6-5 and TRBJ1-1, with 8 bases aligning to TRBD1. The CDR3 totals 14 residues. The trim removed 7 bases at V and 1 base at J, leaving 5 bases unmatched. From germline, CDR1 is MNHEY and CDR2 SVGAGI. The DNA of the CDR3 is TGTGCCAGCACCGGGACAGGCGAGAACACTGAAGCTTTCTTT. It is translated as CASTGTGENTEAFF.

This sequence joins TRBV30 and TRBJ1-1; possibly TRBD1 for D (5 bases). Trimming stripped 6 bases from V and 3 bases from J, with 11 bases between. Looked up from germline, CDR1 is GTSNPN and CDR2 is SVGIG (reference sequence). CDR3 length: 12 amino acids. The CDR3 loop is CACGGTHTEAFF. The DNA for the CDR3 is TGTGCCTGCGGAGGGACTCACACTGAAGCTTTCTTT.

V gene TRBV24-1 combines with J gene TRBJ2-3, with D possibly TRBD1 on 6 matching bases. Germline V gives CDR1 KGHDR, CDR2 SFDVKD. V was cut by 9 bases and J by 2 bases, with 20 bases left in between. The CDR3 length is 16 residues. The CDR3 DNA reads as TGTGCCACCGCCCAACCACAGGGAAGGGCCACAGATACGCAGTATTTT. Its protein product is CATAQPQGRATDTQYF.

The J gene is TRBJ2-1, the V gene TRBV7-3; a weak D match, TRBD2 (7 bases). The V and J ends lost 5 bases and 4 bases respectively, with 18 bases between them. This CDR3 comprises 16 residues. Germline lookup yields CDR1 SGHTA and CDR2 FQGTGA. CDR3 region: CASSPDLGGGYNEQFF. CDR3 nucleotide sequence: TGTGCCAGCAGCCCCGACCTAGGGGGGGGGTACAATGAGCAGTTCTTC.

The rearrangement joins TRBV3-1 (or the pseudogene TRBV3-2) to TRBJ1-5; TRBD1 might be the D (5 bases). V was trimmed by 1 base and J by 1 base, leaving 8 bases between them. The length of the CDR3 is 15 residues. The germline V gene encodes CDR1 LGHDT and CDR2 YNNKEL (reference sequence). CDR3 nucleotide sequence: TGTGCCAGCAGCCAAGTCGCAGGGAGCAATCAGCCCCAGCATTTT. It is translated as CASSQVAGSNQPQHF.

In its sample, this clone was seen a few times. The gene calls are TRBV5-4 and TRBJ1-2, with 11 bases identical to TRBD1. With V trimmed by 4 bases and J by 7 bases, 12 bases remained unmatched. The length of the CDR3 is 16 residues. CDR1 SGHNT and CDR2 YYREEE come from the germline V gene (reference sequence). CDR3 DNA sequence: TGTGCCAGCAGCCCCCGGACAGGGGGCTCAGCGGGTGGCTACACCTTC. Translated, it gives CASSPRTGGSAGGYTF.

The chain combines TRBV29-1 with TRBJ1-1; 8 bases are a match to TRBD1. The V segment lost 3 bases and the J segment 2 bases; nucleotides outside the gene matches: 5. Germline V gene lookup returns CDR1 SQVTM and CDR2 ANQGSEA. The CDR3 length is 14 residues. CDR3 in amino acids: CSVELQGDNTEAFF. The CDR3 DNA is TGCAGCGTTGAGCTACAGGGGGACAACACTGAAGCTTTCTTT.

CDR3 residues: CASSTPGDQPQHF. DNA of the CDR3: TGTGCCAGCAGCACCCCGGGGGATCAGCCCCAGCATTTT. This chain joins TRBV5-6 and TRBJ1-5, with a possible D match to TRBD1 (5 bases). CDR1 is SGHDT, CDR2 YYEEEE, per germline. CDR3 length: 13 residues. V lost 4 bases, J lost 5 bases, and 10 bases lay in between.

In its sample, this clone was seen a few times. This chain joins TRBV2 and TRBJ1-5, with TRBD1 matching 8 bases. CDR1 is SNHLY, CDR2 FYNNEI, per germline. Trimming removed 5 bases from V and 6 bases from J; junction bases left unmatched: 3. This CDR3 spans 13 amino acids. CDR3 sequence (DNA): TGTGCCAGCAGTAGACAGGGGAGTCAGCCCCAGCATTTT. It is translated as CASSRQGSQPQHF.

This chain connects TRBV19 to TRBJ1-2, with 9 nucleotides matching TRBD1. In germline, CDR1 is LNHDA, CDR2 SQIVND (reference sequence). The CDR3 runs to 19 residues. The ends lost 6 bases at V and 5 bases at J; junction bases unmatched: 22. The CDR3 coding sequence is TGTGCCAGTAGGGTTTTCCCGGGACAGGGAGAGGATGGGATATATGGCTACACCTTC. Translation: CASRVFPGQGEDGIYGYTF. The full variable domain, rest sourced from reference TRBV19 and TRBJ1-2, is DGGITQSPKYLFRKEGQNVTLSCEQNLNHDAMYWYRQDPGQGLRLIYYSQIVNDFQKGDIAEGYSVSREKKESFPLTVTSAQKNPTAFYLCASRVFPGQGEDGIYGYTFGSGTRLTVV.